This is a list of T cell receptor beta chains from one sample in a study of Graves' ophthalmopathy and Graves' hyperthyroidism. A single record per CDR3 protein comes from TCRdb applying MiXCR to the multiplex PCR reads. This sample has 450,000 to 600,000 distinct CDR3 sequences, with 39% found just once. Source material: peripheral blood or thyroid tissue (not recorded which). The receptors originated from an adult man with Graves' hyperthyroidism. Each CDR3 is given with its conserved first and last residue. Fields, in order: clone size, D gene, V gene, J gene, CDR3 DNA, CDR3 protein. A D gene is named only where the DNA matches it firmly. Size values are once, few and many counts, or a class for expanded clones, and some rows have none.

many	TRBD1	TRBV7-8	TRBJ2-7	TGTGCCAGCACCTCTTCCCGGGACAGGGGACCCTCCTACGAGCAGTACTTC	CASTSSRDRGPSYEQYF
once	.	TRBV29-1	TRBJ1-2	TGCAGCTTATGGGGAGACGATGGCTACACCTTC	CSLWGDDGYTF
many	TRBD1	TRBV5-8	TRBJ1-3	TGTGCCAGCAGCCTGGGGACAGGGGGCTCAAACACCATATATTTT	CASSLGTGGSNTIYF
.	.	TRBV2	TRBJ2-4	TGTGCCAGCAGTGAATATCGGACGCAAGCCAAAAACATTCAGTACTTC	CASSEYRTQAKNIQYF
.	.	TRBV20-1	TRBJ1-1	TGCAGTGCTAGAGACCTTAGGGCGGAGTTT	CSARDLRAEF
many	TRBD2	TRBV19	TRBJ2-7	TGTGCCAGTAGTACAATGGGACTAGCATTCCCTACCCCGGGCGAGCAGTACTTC	CASSTMGLAFPTPGEQYF
many	.	TRBV24-1	TRBJ1-5	TGTGCCACCAGTGATCCCCGACAGGCAAATCAGCCCCAGCATTTT	CATSDPRQANQPQHF
.	.	TRBV10-3	TRBJ2-5	TGTGCCATCAGTTTGAACAGGGGAGGAGAGACCCAGTACTTC	CAISLNRGGETQYF
.	.	TRBV28	TRBJ1-2	TGTGCCAGCAGTGCCGCAGGACGGGAGATGAGCTACACCTTC	CASSAAGREMSYTF
few	.	TRBV7-9	TRBJ1-5	TGTGCCAGCAGCTTATCGACAGCACCCAATCAGCCCCAGCATTTT	CASSLSTAPNQPQHF